This T cell receptor beta chain is from a study of blood T cell repertoires in COVID-19 (dated by TCRdb to 2019 to 2021). Broadly, across the study: The collaborator samples originated in the United States, Italy and Spain and spanned the acute and convalescent phases of COVID-19. The prospective study material was composed of cDNA or gDNA derived from T cells, B-cell-depleted T cells, or PBMCs. Deeply sampled blood TCRbeta repertoires from subjects exposed to, actively infected with, or recovered from COVID-19 were included in the dataset. The repertoires were released in a freely available public database intended as a resource for research on the immune response to SARS-CoV-2. Samples came from the ongoing ImmuneRACE study (first 160 participants) plus 1,254 subjects from 6 global collaborators. The sample metadata nearly always contained a de-identified subject ID, COVID-19 status, age in years and sex. Where HLA class I and class II types were available, the types were taken from metadata supplied by the sample provider, not from assay-based typing. Results and caveats for the whole study, not just this receptor: Clinical and demographic metadata were provided uncurated, with the amount varying by source and participant.

As concerns this clone: There is no known antigen for this receptor. No much larger clone exists at a distance of one base, and base qualities are not known.

The CDR3 contains 16 residues, cysteine and phenylalanine counted. The entry retains the CDR3 DNA only, 48 bases that are in frame from base 1. The germline V gene (reference sequence) sets CDR1 to MNHEY and CDR2 to SMNVEV. After removal of 5 bases from V and 8 bases from J, the junction retains 9 bases not matched to a gene. Whole blood was collected in K2EDTA tubes by collaborating institutions according to the institutions' own protocols. For TCRbeta analysis, collaborators shipped samples as frozen whole blood, isolated PBMCs, or DNA extracted from either of those sample types. TCRbeta CDR3 regions were amplified from genomic DNA by means of the immunoSEQ Assay, a bias-controlled multiplex PCR. The paper's processing steps were these. Nucleated cell counts per sample were estimated from amplification of reference gene primers within the assay. To quantify the absolute abundance of each unique TCRbeta CDR3 rearrangement, sequence reads were collapsed and filtered. For each sample, productive Simpson clonality was calculated as the square root of Simpson's diversity index over productive rearrangements. TCRdb provides this immuneACCESS table in a form limited to in-frame rearrangements. Some clones are lacking; in checked studies, under half of them reflect an unresolved V gene, and why the rest are absent is not known. V and J calls and clone size are copied from that table; D and trimming were computed from the DNA. Here the sample has 75,000 to 95,000 clones; over 90% occur a single time. More than 1.5% of the sample is in the top ten clones.

Recombination linked TRBV27 to TRBJ1-6, with 10 bases in between that match TRBD1. This TCR was recovered from a man aged 60-69 years with acute or convalescent COVID-19. The sample was peripheral blood. CDR3 loop: CASSPGAGTGDSPLHF. The DNA reads TGTGCCAGCAGTCCTGGCGCCGGGACAGGGGATTCACCCCTCCACTTT.